These 23 T cell receptor beta chains originate from one sample sequenced in a study of shared clonotypes between healthy human individuals. Sequenced by immunoSEQ multiplex PCR; TCRdb stores in-frame clones only, minus some. The profile shows more than 1.2 million clones, roughly 98.5% of them singletons. Sequenced: naive CD4+ T cells sorted from blood. Stated subset: CD45RA+ positively selected. The receptors originated from a man aged 25 to 45 in good health.

This clone appeared a single time. The CDR3 coding sequence is TGTGCCAGCAGCAAAGATGCTAGCGGGATAGAACCCACCCTCTCCTACAATGAGCAGTTCTTC. Amino acid sequence: CASSKDASGIEPTLSYNEQFF. The V gene is TRBV21-1, the J gene TRBJ2-1; the listed D gene, TRBD2, was not tested against the DNA. TRBV21-1 is a pseudogene. The CDR3 spans 21 residues.

The chain carries TRBV18 and TRBJ2-5, with a possible D match to TRBD1 (6 bases). CDR3 length: 14 amino acids. The V end lost 3 bases, the J end lost 5 bases, and 13 bases lay between the germline ends. Germline V gives CDR1 KGHSH, CDR2 LQKENI. The CDR3 coding sequence is TGTGCCAGCTCACCTTCAGGGGTGCGGGAGACCCAGTACTTC. Translating gives CASSPSGVRETQYF.

This chain uses TRBV28 with TRBJ1-2; D gene uncertain. Germline V gene sequence: CDR1 MDHEN, CDR2 SYDVKM. V was cut by 3 bases and J by 5 bases, with 10 bases left in between. The length of the CDR3 is 13 residues. This chain's CDR3 is CASSFSGRYGYTF. The CDR3, as DNA: TGTGCCAGCAGTTTCTCGGGAAGATATGGCTACACCTTC.

In nucleotides, the CDR3 is TGCGCCAGCAGCTTGGCCCAGGGGGCGATCGGGGAGCTGTTTTTT. Protein: CASSLAQGAIGELFF. The chain combines TRBV5-1 with TRBJ2-2, with TRBD1 matching 8 bases. The CDR3 totals 15 residues. V lost 0 bases, J lost 7 bases, and 5 bases stayed unmatched. The germline CDR1 and CDR2 sequences are SGHRS and YFSETQ.

The chain employs TRBV9 and TRBJ2-5, with D perhaps TRBD1 or TRBD2 (5 bases each). The germline gives CDR1 SGDLS, CDR2 YYNGEE. V gave up 0 bases and J gave up 4 bases, with 10 bases separating them. CDR3 size: 14 residues. CDR3 nucleotide sequence: TGTGCCAGCAGCGTAGGGCAGGGAGTAGAGACCCAGTACTTC. Its protein product is CASSVGQGVETQYF.

This clone was recorded only once. The rearrangement uses TRBV28 and TRBJ2-5; D remains ambiguous. The CDR3 totals 14 residues. With 5 bases removed from V and 5 bases from J, the gap between germline ends came to 15 bases. Per germline, CDR1 MDHEN and CDR2 SYDVKM. CDR3 nucleotides: TGTGCCAGCAGTGAGGCTCCAACCCCGGAGACCCAGTACTTC. Protein: CASSEAPTPETQYF.

This rearrangement joins TRBV5-4 to TRBJ2-3; possibly TRBD1 or TRBD2 for D (5 bases each). Per germline, CDR1 SGHNT and CDR2 YYREEE (reference sequence). The CDR3 contains 16 residues. Trimming took 4 bases from V and 3 from J, leaving 18 bases between them. Written as DNA, the CDR3 is TGTGCCAGCAGCCATCAGACGGTCGAGGGGACAGATACGCAGTATTTT. This sequence encodes CASSHQTVEGTDTQYF.

The chain carries TRBV5-6 and TRBJ1-2; tentative D call: TRBD1 (5 bases). The CDR3 totals 15 residues. Germline V lookup: CDR1 SGHDT, CDR2 YYEEEE. V lost 1 base to trimming and J lost 7 bases, with 17 bases between them. CDR3 loop: CASSLLDTRPGGYTF. In DNA, the CDR3 is TGTGCCAGCAGCTTGCTGGACACTCGTCCTGGTGGCTACACCTTC. The whole variable domain, remainder taken from reference TRBV5-6 and TRBJ1-2, is DAGVTQSPTHLIKTRGQQVTLRCSPKSGHDTVSWYQQALGQGPQFIFQYYEEEERQRGNFPDRFSGHQFPNYSSELNVNALLLGDSALYLCASSLLDTRPGGYTFGSGTRLTVV.

The rearrangement links TRBV30 to TRBJ2-7; maybe TRBD1 (5 bases). This CDR3 spans 14 amino acids. Germline V gene lookup returns CDR1 GTSNPN and CDR2 SVGIG (reference sequence). V lost 3 bases and J lost 0, with 12 bases in between. Here the CDR3 reads CAWSRLGVSYEQYF. The CDR3 DNA sequence: TGTGCCTGGAGCCGCTTAGGGGTCTCCTACGAGCAGTACTTC.

The chain couples TRBV2 to TRBJ2-1; D not certain. V lost 4 bases to trimming and J lost 0 bases, with 10 bases between them. This CDR3 has 15 amino acids. Per the germline V gene, CDR1 is SNHLY and CDR2 is FYNNEI. The CDR3 DNA follows: TGTGCCAGCAGTGCAAGCCCCTACTCCTACAATGAGCAGTTCTTC. This codes for CASSASPYSYNEQFF.

The chain employs TRBV2 and TRBJ2-1; D may be TRBD1 (6 bases). V dropped 7 bases and J dropped 10 bases, with 14 bases sitting between them. Per the germline V gene, CDR1 is SNHLY and CDR2 is FYNNEI. The CDR3 runs 12 residues. In nucleotides, the CDR3 is TGTGCCAGCAACCAGGACAGTACCGAGCAGTTCTTC. Translating gives CASNQDSTEQFF.

In the case of this clone: Other nucleotide sequences from this sample produce the same CDR3. V usage is TRBV5-1 and J usage is TRBJ1-1, with TRBD1 as a possible D gene (6 bases). The length of the CDR3 is 13 residues. The germline V gene has CDR1 SGHRS and CDR2 YFSETQ. With 0 bases removed from V and 6 bases from J, the gap between germline ends came to 9 bases. Here the CDR3 DNA reads TGCGCCAGCAGCTTGGGTGACAGGCCTGAAGCTTTCTTT. Translated, it gives CASSLGDRPEAFF.

The chain links TRBV7-2 to TRBJ2-7, with D perhaps matching TRBD2 (5 bases). Germline V gene sequence: CDR1 SGHTA, CDR2 FQGNSA. With 3 bases removed from V and 3 bases from J, the gap between germline ends came to 12 bases. There are 14 residues in the CDR3. The CDR3: CASSLSGIVYEQYF. In nucleotides, the CDR3 is TGTGCCAGCAGCTTGAGCGGAATAGTCTACGAGCAGTACTTC.

This clone was counted once. J is TRBJ2-5 and V is TRBV10-3; TRBD2 aligns across 12 bases. The CDR3 is 15 amino acids. Germline loops: CDR1 ENHRY, CDR2 SYGVKD. The junction had 0 bases not matched to a gene; V was cut back by 0 bases and J by 4 bases. The CDR3 sequence is CAISESLAGGETQYF. The CDR3 bases are TGTGCCATCAGTGAGTCACTAGCGGGAGGAGAGACCCAGTACTTC.

V gene TRBV5-6 combines with J gene TRBJ1-5; 10 bases are shared with TRBD1. Germline CDR1 and CDR2: SGHDT and YYEEEE. This CDR3 is built from 17 residues. V lost 4 bases, J lost 3 bases, and 10 bases stayed unmatched. CDR3 DNA: TGTGCCAGCAGCCAAAACGTGGGACAGGGGTCCAATCAGCCCCAGCATTTT. It yields the protein CASSQNVGQGSNQPQHF.

The genes are TRBV15 and TRBJ2-5; 8 nucleotides line up with TRBD2. CDR3 length: 15 amino acids. The V gene end was trimmed by 0 bases and the J gene end by 7 bases; junction bases not matched to a gene: 7. CDR1 and CDR2 (germline): LNHNV, YYDKDF (reference sequence). The CDR3 DNA reads TGTGCCACCAGCAGAGACCTAGCGGGTTCAAGGACCCAGTACTTC. Translating it yields CATSRDLAGSRTQYF.

The V and J genes are TRBV6-6 and TRBJ2-1; D not certain. CDR1 and CDR2 (germline): MNHNY, SVGAGI (reference sequence). This CDR3 comprises 13 residues. V lost 7 bases and J lost 1, with 8 bases in between. CDR3 in DNA: TGTGCCAGCAATTTATGGTCCTACAATGAGCAGTTCTTC. This gives the protein CASNLWSYNEQFF.

CDR3 in amino acids: CASSPGQGNTYEQYF. The CDR3 DNA reads TGTGCCAGCAGCCCTGGACAGGGAAACACCTACGAGCAGTACTTC. The J gene is TRBJ2-7, the V gene TRBV11-3, with 8 bases identical to TRBD1. This CDR3 contains 15 residues. The germline V gene has CDR1 SGHNT and CDR2 YENEEA. V shed 5 bases and J 2 bases; nucleotides not matched to a gene: 8.

The rearrangement links TRBV12-5 to TRBJ2-5, with 11 bases fitting TRBD1. The CDR3 spans 15 residues. Germline V gives CDR1 LGHNT, CDR2 FRNRAP. Unmatched junction bases numbered 8, after V lost 6 bases and J lost 5 bases. In nucleotides, the CDR3 is TGTGCTAGTGGCGGACAGGGGGCCTTCGGGGAGACCCAGTACTTC. Amino acids: CASGGQGAFGETQYF.

The CDR3 DNA sequence: TGTGCCAGCAGTGTTACAGGGTCCTCCTACGAGCAGTACTTC. This gives the protein CASSVTGSSYEQYF. The chain employs TRBV27 and TRBJ2-7; D possibly corresponds to TRBD1 (6 bases). Between the trimmed V and J ends, which lost 5 bases and 0 bases, there was a span of 11 bases. CDR3 size: 14 residues. Germline V CDR1 and CDR2: MNHEY, SMNVEV (reference sequence).

The chain employs TRBV7-9 and TRBJ1-4, with 8 positions matching TRBD1. CDR3 length equals 15 residues. The V and J ends lost 7 bases and 1 base, in that order; junction bases with no gene match: 5. The germline V gene encodes CDR1 SEHNR and CDR2 FQNEAQ (reference sequence). The CDR3 region is CASTQGAKTNEKLFF. In DNA form, the CDR3 reads TGTGCCAGCACTCAGGGGGCCAAAACTAATGAAAAACTGTTTTTT.

V and J are TRBV11-2 and TRBJ1-2; D is ambiguous. CDR3 length: 14 amino acids. Germline CDR1 is SGHAT and CDR2 is FQNNGV. Between the trimmed V and J ends, which lost 5 bases and 1 base, there was a span of 11 bases. This CDR3 reads CASSPWGINYGYTF. The DNA of the CDR3 is TGTGCCAGCAGCCCGTGGGGAATTAACTATGGCTACACCTTC.

This chain uses TRBV5-1 with TRBJ2-3; 10 bases map to TRBD2. Germline V CDR1 and CDR2: SGHRS, YFSETQ. Unmatched junction bases numbered 6, after V lost 0 bases and J lost 2 bases. This CDR3 has 17 amino acids. The CDR3 sequence: CASSLGAGGTFTDTQYF. CDR3 nucleotides: TGCGCCAGCAGCTTGGGAGCGGGAGGGACTTTCACAGATACGCAGTATTTT. Looking up the rest from reference TRBV5-1 and TRBJ2-3 gives the full variable domain: KAGVTQTPRYLIKTRGQQVTLSCSPISGHRSVSWYQQTPGQGLQFLFEYFSETQRNKGNFPGRFSGRQFSNSRSEMNVSTLELGDSALYLCASSLGAGGTFTDTQYFGPGTRLTVL.